What follows are 14 T cell receptor beta chains derived from one specimen sequenced in a study of CD8+ T cells in alopecia areata. RNA extraction was followed by reverse transcription into cDNA, which acted as the sequencing template. TCRdb's table, derived via immunoSEQ multiplex PCR, lists solely in-frame clones and lacks some. The table lists fewer than 90,000 clones, just over 50% of them singletons, with 5.5% to 6% in the top ten. The sequenced sample consisted of NKG2D-high CD8+ T cells sorted from blood. The receptors shown here come from a human donor with alopecia areata.

V is TRBV18 and J is TRBJ2-2; D may correspond to TRBD1 or TRBD2 (5 bases each). V was pared by 5 bases and J by 0 bases, with 19 bases between. Germline CDR1 reads KGHSH; CDR2 reads LQKENI. The CDR3 runs to 18 residues. CDR3 sequence reads: CASSTYEGSYPNTGELFF. Written as DNA, the CDR3 is TGTGCCAGCTCAACTTACGAGGGGAGCTATCCGAACACCGGGGAGCTGTTTTTT.

The genes are TRBV29-1 and TRBJ2-1, with unresolved D. This CDR3 has 15 residues. Trimming removed 8 bases from V and 4 bases from J, with 21 bases in between. Germline V gene sequence: CDR1 SQVTM, CDR2 ANQGSEA. The CDR3 nucleotides are TGCAGCTATCCCCCAATTTTGGGCCTTTACAATGAGCAGTTCTTC. This encodes CSYPPILGLYNEQFF.

Concerning this clone itself: Within the sample, other DNA sequences also encode this same CDR3. The chain uses TRBV7-9 and TRBJ2-7; no reliable D call. The length of the CDR3 is 11 residues. Germline loops: CDR1 SEHNR, CDR2 FQNEAQ (reference sequence). Trimming took off 5 bases at V and 7 bases at J, with 9 bases between the two ends. The CDR3 protein is CASSTAWEQYF. Here the CDR3 DNA reads TGTGCCAGCAGCACCGCGTGGGAGCAGTACTTC.

The chain is built from TRBV14 and TRBJ1-1, with TRBD1 as a possible D gene (5 bases). With 1 base removed from V and 1 base from J, the gap between germline ends came to 7 bases. Germline CDR1 and CDR2: SGHDN and FVKESK. The CDR3 extends over 14 amino acids. The DNA for the CDR3 is TGTGCCAGCAGCCAAGTGGGGGGGAACACTGAAGCTTTCTTT. Its protein product is CASSQVGGNTEAFF. Drawing the rest from reference TRBV14 and TRBJ1-1, the complete variable domain is EAGVTQFPSHSVIEKGQTVTLRCDPISGHDNLYWYRRVMGKEIKFLLHFVKESKQDESGMPNNRFLAERTGGTYSTLKVQPAELEDSGVYFCASSQVGGNTEAFFGQGTRLTVV.

In its sample, this clone was seen a few times. The chain employs TRBV29-1 and TRBJ2-1, with D possibly TRBD1 on 6 matching bases. CDR3 size: 11 residues. Germline CDR1 reads SQVTM; CDR2 reads ANQGSEA. The V gene lost 1 base and the J gene lost 15 bases, with 13 bases spanning the gap. The CDR3 DNA is TGCAGCGTTGAAGTCTCAGGGGCGATGTTCTTC. Translating it yields CSVEVSGAMFF.

There are a few counts of this clone. The chain couples TRBV28 to TRBJ2-1, with 7 bases fitting TRBD1. After removal of 4 bases from V and 9 bases from J, the junction contained 6 bases not matched to a gene. The length of the CDR3 is 13 residues. The germline V gene encodes CDR1 MDHEN and CDR2 SYDVKM. The CDR3 coding sequence is TGTGCCAGCAGTTACAGACAGGGTAGTGAGCAGTTCTTC. Translating it yields CASSYRQGSEQFF. Looking up the rest from reference TRBV28 and TRBJ2-1 gives the full variable domain: DVKVTQSSRYLVKRTGEKVFLECVQDMDHENMFWYRQDPGLGLRLIYFSYDVKMKEKGDIPEGYSVSREKKERFSLILESASTNQTSMYLCASSYRQGSEQFFGPGTRLTVL.

This clone occurred a few times. This rearrangement joins TRBV29-1 to TRBJ2-5; 7 bases are a match to TRBD1. Germline CDR1 SQVTM, CDR2 ANQGSEA. V lost 0 bases, J lost 5 bases, and 12 bases stayed unmatched. The CDR3 has 16 residues. The chain's CDR3 is CSVEDLRGRVAETQYF. In DNA form, the CDR3 reads TGCAGCGTTGAAGACCTTAGGGGGCGGGTCGCGGAGACCCAGTACTTC.

This clone was observed a few times. The chain joins TRBV2 to TRBJ2-5; D not certain. The CDR3 sequence is 15 residues long. Germline CDR1 SNHLY, CDR2 FYNNEI. V was cut by 4 bases and J by 3 bases, with 15 bases left in between. The CDR3: CASSGRYLIEETQYF. The CDR3 DNA is TGTGCCAGCAGTGGCCGTTACCTAATAGAAGAGACCCAGTACTTC.

The J gene is TRBJ2-7, the V gene TRBV5-6, with a weak D call TRBD1 (6 bases). The length of the CDR3 is 15 residues. Germline-derived CDR1 and CDR2 are SGHDT and YYEEEE. V lost 2 bases and J 5 bases, leaving 17 bases between the germline ends. The CDR3 region is CASSFQGQPLDEQYF. For the CDR3, the DNA is TGTGCCAGCAGCTTCCAGGGACAACCTCTAGACGAGCAGTACTTC.

The chain is built from TRBV28 and TRBJ2-3; the D gene is possibly TRBD2 (6 bases). This CDR3 contains 14 residues. Germline CDR1 and CDR2: MDHEN and SYDVKM. Trimming stripped 7 bases from V and 1 base from J, with 12 bases between. CDR3 in amino acids: CASTPGLRTDTQYF. CDR3 in DNA: TGTGCCAGCACCCCCGGACTACGCACAGATACGCAGTATTTT.

The rearrangement links TRBV2 to TRBJ2-7, with 10 positions matching TRBD2. CDR3 length: 14 amino acids. After removal of 4 bases from V and 3 bases from J, the junction contained 3 bases not matched to a gene. Per germline, CDR1 SNHLY and CDR2 FYNNEI. In nucleotides, the CDR3 is TGTGCCAGCAGTGGTGGACTAGCGGACTACGAGCAGTACTTC. Translating it yields CASSGGLADYEQYF.

This chain links TRBV5-6 with TRBJ2-3, with TRBD1 as a possible D gene (6 bases). Trimming stripped 4 bases from V and 10 bases from J, with 25 bases between. CDR1 SGHDT and CDR2 YYEEEE come from the germline V gene. CDR3 length: 16 residues. The chain's CDR3 is CASSPAGQPERGAQYF. DNA of the CDR3: TGTGCCAGCAGCCCCGCAGGACAGCCGGAAAGAGGGGCGCAGTATTTT.

This clone was counted between two and nine times. V and J are TRBV19 and TRBJ2-4; D gene ambiguous. V lost 3 bases and J lost 0, with 6 bases in between. This CDR3 is 14 amino acids long. The germline gives CDR1 LNHDA, CDR2 SQIVND (reference sequence). CDR3 amino acids: CASSMVLAKNIQYF. CDR3 nucleotides: TGTGCCAGTAGTATGGTACTAGCCAAAAACATTCAGTACTTC.

This clone was found a few times. V and J are TRBV28 and TRBJ2-7; tentative D call: TRBD1 (5 bases). Germline V gives CDR1 MDHEN, CDR2 SYDVKM. CDR3 length: 13 residues. Trimming stripped 6 bases from V and 7 bases from J, with 16 bases between. CDR3 residues: CASRGPGLLEQYF. CDR3 coding DNA: TGTGCCAGCAGGGGGCCCGGGCTCCTTGAGCAGTACTTC. Looking up the rest from reference TRBV28 and TRBJ2-7 gives the full variable domain: DVKVTQSSRYLVKRTGEKVFLECVQDMDHENMFWYRQDPGLGLRLIYFSYDVKMKEKGDIPEGYSVSREKKERFSLILESASTNQTSMYLCASRGPGLLEQYFGPGTRLTVT.